The rows below give T cell receptor beta chains drawn from one sample of a study of cytomegalovirus exposure and HLA in healthy donors. The repertoire was sequenced with immunoSEQ multiplex PCR; TCRdb's copy has only in-frame clones and lacks some. The sample has 100,000 to 150,000 clones, around 80% seen once. Sequencing was done on a sample of PBMCs. The receptors originated from a man in his fifties in good health and CMV-seronegative. Both conserved end residues are part of each CDR3.

>TRBV2
CASSEAWGTGRSYF
>TRBV7-6
CASSSGLAGATDTQYF
>TRBV7-3
CASSLASRTGELFF
>TRBV15
CATSRFGDDGYTF
>TRBV6-5
CASSYLLGQPQHF
>TRBV6-5
CASTSGQENSPLHF
>TRBV7-2
CASTRTDVYGYTF
>TRBV9
CASSAGEVSPLHF
>TRBV19
CASSIKGQGVEKLFF
>TRBV19
CASRTGGGNQPQHF
>TRBV9
CASSPGGEQYF
>TRBV19
CASSPLTGGGEKLFF
>TRBV4-2
CASSQDLLAGSYEQYF
>TRBV7-6
CASSPTGVSYEQYF
>TRBV5-1
CASSPSRDRGYNEQFF
>TRBV5-1
CASSLAPGRDTGELFF